This T cell receptor beta chain emerged from a study of patients and donors after allogeneic stem cell transplantation. TCRdb fed the RT-PCR reads into MiXCR, producing one record per CDR3 protein. Of more than 850,000 distinct CDR3 sequences listed, more than 15% are singletons. The V end was cut by 5 bases, the J end by 5 bases, with 10 bases between. This CDR3 region has 14 residues. Germline-derived CDR1 and CDR2 are MRHNA and SNTAGT. This receptor was taken from a human donor who was either an allogeneic HSCT recipient or a stem cell or donor lymphocyte infusion donor (not recorded which). It is not recorded whose cells these are; they may come from a transplant donor. Sequencing was carried out using blood, either unsorted or a sorted T cell fraction (not recorded which). The rearrangement uses TRBV6-4 and TRBJ1-6, with a weak D call TRBD1 (6 bases). CDR3 DNA: TGTGCCAGCAGTCCCGGGACAAATAATTCACCCCTCCACTTT. This sequence encodes CASSPGTNNSPLHF.